This is a list of T cell receptor beta chains from one sample in a study of OX40 agonist ivuxolimab in advanced cancers. TCRdb's table, derived via immunoSEQ multiplex PCR, lists solely in-frame clones and lacks some. The profile shows approximately 51,000 clones, 65% to 85% of them singletons. Sequencing was performed on CD4+ or CD8+ T cells sorted from blood, taken in a trial of the OX40 agonist ivuxolimab. The receptor source for this set is an adult with an advanced solid tumor such as melanoma, head and neck, liver or kidney cancer. Both conserved end residues are part of each CDR3. A D gene is named only where the DNA matches it firmly. The listing skips clone size in some rows; elsewhere it reads once, few, many or a size class.

V gene	J gene	D gene	clone size	CDR3 protein	CDR3 DNA
TRBV30	TRBJ2-2	TRBD2	once	CAWSSGRVSDTGELFF	TGTGCCTGGAGTAGCGGGAGAGTCTCGGACACCGGGGAGCTGTTTTTT
TRBV2	TRBJ1-2	NA	few	CASSEYRTYGYTF	TGTGCCAGCAGTGAGTACAGGACCTATGGCTACACCTTC
TRBV6-1	TRBJ2-7	NA	NA	CASNSLGTSNYEQYF	TGTGCCAGCAATTCGCTGGGGACATCGAACTACGAGCAGTACTTC
TRBV27	TRBJ2-4	TRBD2	NA	CASSLWYPGGAKNIQYF	TGTGCCAGCAGTTTATGGTACCCGGGAGGGGCCAAAAACATTCAGTACTTC
TRBV29-1	TRBJ1-2	NA	NA	CSVDPTKGTTF	TGCAGCGTTGATCCCACAAAAGGTACAACCTTC
TRBV2	TRBJ1-1	TRBD1	NA	CASSERTGGNTEAFF	TGTGCCAGCAGTGAAAGGACAGGGGGAAACACTGAAGCTTTCTTT
TRBV5-1	TRBJ1-2	NA	NA	CASRSGNYGYTF	TGCGCCAGCAGATCAGGAAACTATGGCTACACCTTC
TRBV6-5	TRBJ2-3	NA	few	CASSFSTSTDTQYF	TGTGCCAGCAGTTTCTCTACTAGCACAGATACGCAGTATTTT
TRBV6-5	TRBJ1-1	NA	NA	CASSYAGSNTEAFF	TGTGCCAGCAGTTACGCGGGATCTAACACTGAAGCTTTCTTT
TRBV7-9	TRBJ1-4	NA	few	CASSLAGQGGDEKLFF	TGTGCCAGCAGCTTAGCGGGACAAGGCGGTGATGAAAAACTGTTTTTT
TRBV10-3	TRBJ1-2	NA	NA	CASRARALRDYGYTF	TGTGCCAGTCGGGCAAGGGCGCTACGTGACTATGGCTACACCTTC
TRBV19	TRBJ2-1	TRBD2	NA	CASSMAVAGGTYNEQFF	TGTGCCAGTAGTATGGCCGTAGCGGGAGGGACCTACAATGAGCAGTTCTTC
TRBV4-1	TRBJ2-7	NA	few	CASSQWVSPGSTYEQYF	TGCGCCAGCAGCCAATGGGTCTCACCAGGCTCGACCTACGAGCAGTACTTC
TRBV7-9	TRBJ1-5	NA	NA	CASSRQENQPQHF	TGTGCCAGCAGCCGACAAGAGAATCAGCCCCAGCATTTT
TRBV30	TRBJ1-2	TRBD1	NA	CAWSPGTGGGYTF	TGTGCCTGGAGTCCGGGGACAGGGGGAGGCTACACCTTC
TRBV6-1	TRBJ2-1	NA	NA	CASSTSGTAYNEQFF	TGTGCCAGCAGTACATCCGGGACTGCCTACAATGAGCAGTTCTTC
TRBV18	TRBJ2-1	NA	once	CASSPLAPSSYNEQFF	TGTGCCAGCTCACCCTTAGCGCCCAGCTCCTACAATGAGCAGTTCTTC